This T cell receptor beta chain was captured in a study of blood T cell repertoires in COVID-19 (TCRdb year 2020). Notes on the research overall: The collaborator samples originated in the United States, Italy and Spain and spanned the acute and convalescent phases of COVID-19. The prospective study material was composed of cDNA or gDNA derived from T cells, B-cell-depleted T cells, or PBMCs. Deeply sampled blood TCRbeta repertoires from subjects exposed to, actively infected with, or recovered from COVID-19 were included in the dataset. The repertoires were made available in a free public database intended to serve as a resource for research on the immune response to SARS-CoV-2. The samples were drawn from the first 160 participants of the ongoing ImmuneRACE study and from some 1,300 subjects provided by 6 global collaborators. Nearly every sample came with metadata listing a de-identified subject ID, COVID-19 status, age in years and sex. HLA class I and class II types, where available, came from metadata supplied by the sample provider rather than from assay-based typing.

TCRbeta CDR3 regions were amplified from genomic DNA using the immunoSEQ Assay, a bias-controlled multiplex PCR. The original pipeline was this. The number of nucleated cells in each sample was estimated by amplification of reference gene primers within the assay. To quantify the absolute abundance of each unique TCRbeta CDR3 rearrangement, sequence reads were collapsed and filtered. For each sample, productive Simpson clonality was calculated as the square root of Simpson's diversity index over productive rearrangements. TCRdb limited this immuneACCESS table to in-frame rearrangements with V and J called. A share of clones is missing; checked studies link under half to unresolved V genes, and the rest is unexplained. V and J calls and clone size follow that table, whereas D and trimming were derived from the DNA. Counted in this sample were tens of thousands of clones; 80% to 85% of them appeared once. About 12% of the sample is taken by the ten largest.

Collaborating institutions collected whole blood in K2EDTA tubes following their own protocols. For TCRbeta analysis, collaborators shipped samples as frozen whole blood, isolated PBMCs, or DNA extracted from either of those sample types. A word on this clone: This clone's antigen is unknown. No qualities accompany the bases; no much larger clone lies one base away.

Overall study results and their limits: How much clinical and demographic metadata was included differed by source and by participant, and the metadata was provided uncurated.

The source is a human donor in a cohort sampled during active COVID-19. The sequenced material came from peripheral blood.

CDR3 loop: CASSLSSRRGYTF. The DNA sequence is given as TGCGCCAGCAGCTTGTCGAGCCGTAGAGGCTACACCTTC. Recombination linked TRBV5-1 to TRBJ1-2, with no reliable assignment of the D segment. Measured from the cysteine to the phenylalanine, the CDR3 is 13 residues long. This entry keeps only the CDR3 DNA: 39 bases, framed from base 1. V is cut by 1 base and J by 8 bases, and the space between the germline ends is 12 bases. CDR1 and CDR2 are read off the germline V gene as SGHRS and YFSETQ.